Listed below are T cell receptor beta chains from one sample, sequenced in a study of graft-versus-host responses after intestinal transplantation. Generated by immunoSEQ multiplex PCR, the TCRdb table keeps only in-frame clones and is missing some. Of approximately 15,000 clones listed, less than 80% were seen once; the top ten hold roughly 10%. This sample comprised ileum tissue, obtained almost 700 days after intestinal transplantation. These TCRs come from a human patient who received an intestinal transplant, so some T cells may come from the graft donor. The CDR3 runs from the conserved cysteine through the conserved F or W. The order of the fields is J gene, V gene, D gene, clone size, CDR3 protein, CDR3 DNA. A D gene is named only where the DNA matches it firmly. Not all rows give a size; the values are once, few, many and, for expanded clones, a class.

J: TRBJ1-4
V: TRBV5-1
D: -
size: -
CDR3: CASSLGQVGEKLFF
DNA: TGCGCCAGCAGCTTGGGGCAGGTTGGTGAAAAACTGTTTTTT

J: TRBJ2-2
V: TRBV10-3
D: -
size: -
CDR3: CAISNTAGAFNTGELFF
DNA: TGTGCCATCAGTAATACCGCGGGGGCTTTTAACACCGGGGAGCTGTTTTTT

J: TRBJ1-2
V: TRBV6-5
D: TRBD1
size: -
CDR3: CASSRGGVYTF
DNA: TGTGCCAGCAGCCGAGGGGGCGTCTACACCTTC

J: TRBJ1-2
V: TRBV19
D: TRBD1
size: -
CDR3: CASKDRAYGYTF
DNA: TGTGCCAGTAAGGACAGGGCCTATGGCTACACCTTC

J: TRBJ2-1
V: TRBV23-1
D: TRBD2
size: -
CDR3: CASSQPLTSGGFRVRSYNEQFF
DNA: TGCGCCAGCAGTCAACCACTAACTAGCGGGGGGTTCCGCGTCAGATCCTACAATGAGCAGTTCTTC

J: TRBJ1-3
V: TRBV5-5
D: TRBD1
size: medium-sized
CDR3: CASSPTGGMIYTIYF
DNA: TGTGCCAGCAGCCCAACAGGGGGCATGATTTACACCATATATTTT

J: TRBJ2-3
V: TRBV9
D: -
size: -
CDR3: CASSPDPDSTDTQYF
DNA: TGTGCCAGCAGCCCAGATCCCGACTCCACAGATACGCAGTATTTT

J: TRBJ2-5
V: TRBV5-1
D: TRBD2
size: few
CDR3: CATARGSGGGLETQYF
DNA: TGCGCCACCGCCCGGGGTAGCGGGGGCGGGTTGGAGACCCAGTACTTC

J: TRBJ2-1
V: TRBV7-2
D: -
size: -
CDR3: CASSLTGPEQFF
DNA: TGTGCCAGCAGCCTTACGGGTCCAGAGCAGTTCTTC

J: TRBJ2-1
V: TRBV5-4
D: -
size: -
CDR3: CASSFGGPRGRYNEQFF
DNA: TGTGCCAGCAGCTTCGGCGGGCCCAGGGGTCGTTACAATGAGCAGTTCTTC

J: TRBJ2-3
V: TRBV19
D: -
size: few
CDR3: CASGLGDTQYF
DNA: TGTGCCAGTGGCCTAGGCGATACGCAGTATTTT

J: TRBJ1-2
V: TRBV11-2
D: -
size: -
CDR3: CASSEQRDYGYTF
DNA: TGTGCCAGCAGCGAGCAGAGGGACTATGGCTACACCTTC

J: TRBJ1-5
V: TRBV7-7
D: -
size: -
CDR3: CASSLAGGGGRNQPQHF
DNA: TGTGCCAGCAGCTTAGCGGGGGGGGGCGGACGCAATCAGCCCCAGCATTTT

J: TRBJ2-1
V: TRBV7-2
D: TRBD2
size: -
CDR3: CASSSQAGGPIVGEQFF
DNA: TGTGCCAGCAGCTCACAAGCGGGGGGGCCTATCGTGGGTGAGCAGTTCTTC

J: TRBJ2-1
V: TRBV10-3
D: -
size: -
CDR3: CAISESPNRLEPSYNEQFF
DNA: TGTGCCATCAGTGAGTCGCCGAATCGACTAGAACCCTCCTACAATGAGCAGTTCTTC

J: TRBJ1-1
V: TRBV4-3
D: -
size: -
CDR3: CASSRGLGRRNTEAFF
DNA: TGCGCCAGCAGCCGAGGCCTAGGTCGGAGAAACACTGAAGCTTTCTTT

J: TRBJ2-5
V: TRBV7-9
D: TRBD1
size: -
CDR3: CASSYRGPQETQYF
DNA: TGTGCCAGCAGCTACAGGGGGCCCCAAGAGACCCAGTACTTC

J: TRBJ1-4
V: TRBV10-3
D: TRBD1
size: -
CDR3: CAISDPGQGLTNEKLFF
DNA: TGTGCCATCAGTGACCCGGGACAGGGTTTGACTAATGAAAAACTGTTTTTT

J: TRBJ2-3
V: TRBV6-5
D: -
size: few
CDR3: CASNRGITDTQYF
DNA: TGTGCCAGCAACCGGGGGATCACAGATACGCAGTATTTT

J: TRBJ2-3
V: TRBV30
D: -
size: -
CDR3: CAWSVQTDTQYF
DNA: TGTGCCTGGAGTGTACAGACAGATACGCAGTATTTT

J: TRBJ2-7
V: TRBV6-6
D: TRBD1
size: -
CDR3: CASSYSDRGSYEQYF
DNA: TGTGCCAGCAGTTACTCAGACAGGGGCTCCTACGAGCAGTACTTC

J: TRBJ2-3
V: TRBV18
D: TRBD2
size: few
CDR3: CASSPITSGGPSTQYF
DNA: TGTGCCAGCTCACCTATTACTAGCGGGGGGCCCAGTACGCAGTATTTT

J: TRBJ1-5
V: TRBV2
D: TRBD1
size: -
CDR3: CASSEGQGAGKHQPQHF
DNA: TGTGCCAGCAGTGAGGGACAGGGGGCGGGGAAGCATCAGCCCCAGCATTTT

J: TRBJ2-2
V: TRBV7-2
D: -
size: -
CDR3: CASSPGYDSGELFF
DNA: TGTGCCAGCAGCCCCGGATACGACTCCGGGGAGCTGTTTTTT

J: TRBJ2-7
V: TRBV7-2
D: TRBD2
size: -
CDR3: CASSYSGGDPDEQYF
DNA: TGTGCCAGCAGCTATAGCGGGGGTGACCCGGACGAGCAGTACTTC

J: TRBJ2-5
V: TRBV10-2
D: TRBD2
size: -
CDR3: CASSEIWLAGETQYF
DNA: TGCGCCAGCAGTGAGATATGGCTAGCGGGGGAGACCCAGTACTTC

J: TRBJ2-7
V: TRBV6-5
D: -
size: few
CDR3: CASSYRDNSYEQYF
DNA: TGTGCCAGCAGTTACCGGGACAATTCCTACGAGCAGTACTTC

J: TRBJ2-2
V: TRBV28
D: TRBD1
size: -
CDR3: CASIQPGTGFTGELFF
DNA: TGTGCCAGCATCCAACCGGGGACAGGGTTTACCGGGGAGCTGTTTTTT

J: TRBJ1-2
V: TRBV20-1
D: -
size: -
CDR3: CSARNTYGYTF
DNA: TGCAGTGCTAGAAACACCTATGGCTACACCTTC

J: TRBJ2-1
V: TRBV9
D: TRBD2
size: -
CDR3: CASSVHSGTSALDEQFF
DNA: TGTGCCAGCAGCGTTCATAGCGGGACCTCTGCTTTGGATGAGCAGTTCTTC

J: TRBJ2-5
V: TRBV12-5
D: TRBD2
size: -
CDR3: CASGPHTGGAAEETQYF
DNA: TGTGCTAGTGGTCCCCACACCGGGGGGGCGGCAGAAGAGACCCAGTACTTC

J: TRBJ2-7
V: TRBV11-2
D: TRBD1
size: few
CDR3: CASSLFARGQGAHEQYF
DNA: TGTGCCAGCAGCTTATTTGCCCGGGGACAGGGGGCCCACGAGCAGTACTTC

J: TRBJ2-1
V: TRBV7-2
D: -
size: -
CDR3: CASSRNRQGWNEQFF
DNA: TGTGCCAGCAGCCGAAACCGGCAGGGGTGGAATGAGCAGTTCTTC

J: TRBJ2-7
V: TRBV4-3
D: TRBD2
size: -
CDR3: CASSTSSGGAYEQYF
DNA: TGCGCCAGCAGCACGAGTAGCGGGGGGGCCTACGAGCAGTACTTC

J: TRBJ1-3
V: TRBV7-2
D: -
size: -
CDR3: CASSPLVAGNTIYF
DNA: TGTGCCAGCAGCCCCTTAGTGGCTGGAAACACCATATATTTT

J: TRBJ2-2
V: TRBV7-6
D: -
size: few
CDR3: CASSLLPGPRTTGTGELFF
DNA: TGTGCCAGCAGCTTACTCCCAGGGCCCAGGACCACAGGCACCGGGGAGCTGTTTTTT

J: TRBJ1-6
V: TRBV4-3
D: -
size: few
CDR3: CASSQDPAGGNSPLHF
DNA: TGCGCCAGCAGCCAAGATCCCGCGGGGGGAAATTCACCCCTCCACTTT

J: TRBJ2-3
V: TRBV11-2
D: -
size: -
CDR3: CASSFRQSSTDTQYF
DNA: TGTGCCAGCAGCTTCCGTCAGTCTAGCACAGATACGCAGTATTTT

J: TRBJ2-7
V: TRBV9
D: TRBD2
size: few
CDR3: CASSAGGAIHEQYF
DNA: TGTGCCAGCAGCGCCGGGGGGGCAATACACGAGCAGTACTTC

J: TRBJ1-2
V: TRBV5-1
D: -
size: -
CDR3: CASSLDRILNGYTF
DNA: TGCGCCAGCAGCTTGGACAGGATCCTCAATGGCTACACCTTC

J: TRBJ2-1
V: TRBV11-3
D: TRBD2
size: -
CDR3: CASSGLADGEQFF
DNA: TGTGCCAGCAGCGGACTAGCGGATGGTGAGCAGTTCTTC

J: TRBJ2-1
V: TRBV4-3
D: TRBD2
size: -
CDR3: CASSQDLERGGYNEQFF
DNA: TGCGCCAGCAGCCAAGATCTTGAGCGGGGGGGTTACAATGAGCAGTTCTTC

J: TRBJ1-6
V: TRBV9
D: -
size: -
CDR3: CASSVGEQGRSPLHF
DNA: TGTGCCAGCAGCGTAGGTGAACAGGGACGTTCACCCCTCCACTTT

J: TRBJ1-6
V: TRBV21-1
D: -
size: -
CDR3: CASSKRTGSNSPLHF
DNA: TGTGCCAGCAGCAAGAGGACAGGGTCTAATTCACCCCTCCACTTT

J: TRBJ2-1
V: TRBV10-3
D: TRBD2
size: -
CDR3: CAISESTSARNEQFF
DNA: TGTGCCATCAGTGAGTCTACTAGCGCACGCAATGAGCAGTTCTTC

J: TRBJ1-5
V: TRBV10-3
D: -
size: -
CDR3: CAISEDRTMAQPQHF
DNA: TGTGCCATCAGTGAGGACAGAACGATGGCTCAGCCCCAGCATTTT

J: TRBJ2-7
V: TRBV5-1
D: TRBD1
size: -
CDR3: CASSFYSDRVYEQYF
DNA: TGCGCCAGCAGCTTCTACTCCGACAGGGTCTACGAGCAGTACTTC

J: TRBJ2-1
V: TRBV4-3
D: TRBD2
size: -
CDR3: CASARTAGVVEQFF
DNA: TGCGCCAGCGCCCGGACTGCGGGGGTAGTTGAGCAGTTCTTC

J: TRBJ2-5
V: TRBV7-6
D: -
size: -
CDR3: CASSRYQETQYF
DNA: TGTGCCAGCAGCCGGTACCAAGAGACCCAGTACTTC

J: TRBJ2-7
V: TRBV7-2
D: -
size: -
CDR3: CASRLQGYEQYF
DNA: TGTGCCAGCAGACTACAGGGTTACGAGCAGTACTTC

J: TRBJ1-2
V: TRBV7-2
D: -
size: medium-sized
CDR3: CASSLAPLVDGYTF
DNA: TGTGCCAGCAGCTTAGCACCCTTAGTTGATGGCTACACCTTC

J: TRBJ2-5
V: TRBV7-9
D: TRBD1
size: -
CDR3: CASSLQGAETQYF
DNA: TGTGCCAGCAGCTTACAGGGGGCAGAGACCCAGTACTTC

J: TRBJ1-1
V: TRBV6-5
D: TRBD1
size: -
CDR3: CASSYDRANTEAFF
DNA: TGTGCCAGCAGTTACGACAGGGCGAACACTGAAGCTTTCTTT

J: TRBJ2-3
V: TRBV9
D: TRBD2
size: -
CDR3: CASSVGGGDTQYF
DNA: TGTGCCAGCAGCGTAGGGGGAGGGGATACGCAGTATTTT

J: TRBJ1-2
V: TRBV4-3
D: TRBD1
size: -
CDR3: CASSQDQGVNYGYTF
DNA: TGCGCCAGCAGCCAAGATCAGGGGGTTAACTATGGCTACACCTTC

J: TRBJ2-3
V: TRBV7-2
D: TRBD2
size: once
CDR3: CASSLPRPDSGGPPDTQYF
DNA: TGTGCCAGCAGCTTACCACGCCCGGATAGCGGGGGTCCGCCAGATACGCAGTATTTT

J: TRBJ2-2
V: TRBV30
D: -
size: -
CDR3: CAWSVGQGFSYTGELFF
DNA: TGTGCCTGGAGTGTTGGGCAGGGATTTTCGTACACCGGGGAGCTGTTTTTT

J: TRBJ1-1
V: TRBV19
D: -
size: -
CDR3: CASSLGQNTEAFF
DNA: TGTGCCAGTAGTTTAGGACAAAACACTGAAGCTTTCTTT

J: TRBJ1-2
V: TRBV4-1
D: -
size: -
CDR3: CASSQEEGQLGYTF
DNA: TGCGCCAGCAGCCAAGAAGAAGGACAGCTTGGCTACACCTTC

J: TRBJ2-7
V: TRBV19
D: -
size: -
CDR3: CASSIASSYEQYF
DNA: TGTGCCAGTAGTATCGCCAGCTCCTACGAGCAGTACTTC